This T cell receptor (beta chain) was sequenced during a study of human T cells and chemical hapten exposure. Broader study findings: Once DPC sensitization occurred, TCRs above 1 in 1000 frequency showed no change.

Indicated time point: patch test 1, 2 weeks after DPC sensitization. Treatment here: therapeutic diphenylcyclopropenone sensitization with weekly scalp DPC. Blood draws came before every patch-test application. On this clonotype itself: Its antigen is unknown.

TCRdb itself ran the RACE reads through MiXCR, one entry per CDR3 protein. The profile shows 150,000 to 200,000 distinct CDR3 sequences, about 15% of them singletons. This receptor was taken from a woman in her thirties with alopecia areata. Some clones in this sample may be carry-over from other donors' samples. The sample in question was whole blood, obtained in connection with sensitization to the hapten diphenylcyclopropenone (DPC).

For the CDR3, the DNA is TGTGCCAGCAGTGGGGTCGGGCCTGAAGCTTTCTTT. Translating it yields CASSGVGPEAFF. The gene calls are TRBV2 and TRBJ1-1; the D is unclear. The V end lost 4 bases, the J end lost 6 bases, and 9 bases lay between the germline ends. The CDR3 has 12 amino acids. Germline-derived CDR1 and CDR2 are SNHLY and FYNNEI.